Shown below are 28 T cell receptor beta chains from a single sample sequenced in a study of T-cell memory formation after mild COVID-19. One entry per CDR3 protein, called by TCRdb with MiXCR from the 5' RACE reads. This table holds approximately 290,000 distinct CDR3 sequences, approximately 8.4% found once. Sequenced material: PBMCs or a T cell subset sorted from them (not recorded which). These TCRs come from a man younger than 35 who had mild COVID-19 (a few samples of this study predate the infection). Cell type and time point are not known.

This clonotype showed up just a few times. The CDR3 coding sequence is TGTGCCAGCAGCCAAGGATCACGACAGGGAGGGCATGGCTACACCTTC. Translating gives CASSQGSRQGGHGYTF. The rearrangement joins TRBV3-1 to TRBJ1-2; 7 bases agree with TRBD1. The V gene end was trimmed by 1 base and the J gene end by 6 bases; junction bases not matched to a gene: 11. Germline CDR1 is LGHDT and CDR2 is YNNKEL (reference sequence). The CDR3 consists of 16 residues.

This clonotype was picked up many times. This rearrangement joins TRBV7-9 to TRBJ2-2; D ambiguous. Deletions cut 11 bases from V and 5 bases from J, with 12 bases between. The CDR3 runs to 12 residues. The germline gives CDR1 SEHNR, CDR2 FQNEAQ (reference sequence). The CDR3 DNA sequence: TGTGCCTCCGAGGAGCGAACCGGGGAGCTGTTTTTT. Its protein product is CASEERTGELFF.

The V and J genes are TRBV6-1 and TRBJ2-7; TRBD1 matches at 9 bases. Per the germline V gene, CDR1 is MNHNS and CDR2 is SASEGT. This CDR3 is built from 15 residues. Losses at the gene ends were 7 bases for V and 0 bases for J; bases not matched to a gene: 7. The CDR3 region has the DNA TGTGCCAGCAAATTCGAGACAGGGGGCTCCTACGAGCAGTACGTC. It is translated as CASKFETGGSYEQYV.

This clonotype was seen repeatedly, ten times or more. The chain carries TRBV29-1 and TRBJ2-7; TRBD2 is a possible D gene (6 bases). The CDR3 covers 13 residues. CDR1 and CDR2 (germline): SQVTM, ANQGSEA. The ends were cut back, 4 bases at V and 2 bases at J, with 12 bases in the middle. CDR3 region: CSVVLASTYEQYF. The CDR3, as DNA: TGCAGCGTTGTGCTAGCGTCGACCTACGAGCAGTACTTC.

The V call is TRBV2, the J call TRBJ1-2, with a weak D call TRBD1 (5 bases). The CDR3 consists of 13 residues. V shed 4 bases and J shed 8 bases, with 14 bases lying between them. CDR1 and CDR2 from the germline V gene are SNHLY and FYNNEI. CDR3 nucleotides: TGTGCCAGCAGTGTTAGGGGAACGGAGGGCTACACCTTC. Protein product: CASSVRGTEGYTF.

At least ten counts were recorded for this clonotype. This sequence joins TRBV6-2 or TRBV6-3 and TRBJ2-3; D possibly corresponds to TRBD2 (5 bases). The CDR3 is 14 residues long. Trimming shortened V by 7 bases and J by 1 base, and 12 bases separated the two germline ends. Germline CDR1 is MNHEY and CDR2 is SVGEGT. The CDR3 DNA follows: TGTGCCAGCATCCCGGGGTCGGGCACAGATACGCAGTATTTT. It is translated as CASIPGSGTDTQYF.

This clonotype was seen ten or more times. The J gene is TRBJ2-1, the V gene TRBV3-1; either TRBD1 or TRBD2 may supply D (5 bases each). This CDR3 has 16 residues. Germline lookup yields CDR1 LGHDT and CDR2 YNNKEL (reference sequence). V was cut by 0 bases and J by 7 bases, with 16 bases left in between. This CDR3 is CASSQDSRGALNEQFF. The CDR3 DNA reads TGTGCCAGCAGCCAAGATTCTCGAGGGGCCCTAAATGAGCAGTTCTTC.

As regards this clonotype: A junction end diverges from the germline sequence, so it may reflect a read error. The chain employs TRBV5-1 and TRBJ2-5, with 9 bases matching TRBD2. The CDR3 consists of 15 residues. The germline CDR1 and CDR2 sequences are SGHRS and YFSETQ. For the CDR3, the DNA is TGCGCCAGCAGCTCATCTAGCGGGAAGGGGGAGACCCAGTCCTTC. This translates into CASSSSSGKGETQSF.

This clonotype was seen more than once but under ten times. The chain recombines TRBV2 with TRBJ1-4; D gene ambiguous. This CDR3 contains 11 residues. V was pared by 4 bases and J by 8 bases, with 5 bases between. CDR1 and CDR2 from the germline V gene are SNHLY and FYNNEI. DNA of the CDR3: TGTGCCAGCAGTGCCTTCGAAAAACTGTTTTTT. This gives the protein CASSAFEKLFF. Filled out from reference TRBV2 and TRBJ1-4, the complete variable domain reads EPEVTQTPSHQVTQMGQEVILRCVPISNHLYFYWYRQILGQKVEFLVSFYNNEISEKSEIFDDQFSVERPDGSNFTLKIRSTKLEDSAMYFCASSAFEKLFFGSGTQLSVL.

This clonotype was seen more than once but under ten times. This chain connects TRBV6-2 or TRBV6-3 to TRBJ1-5; 9 bases match TRBD1. The V and J ends lost 2 bases and 3 bases, in that order; junction bases with no gene match: 5. CDR1 and CDR2 from the germline V gene are MNHEY and SVGEGT. CDR3 length: 16 amino acids. The CDR3 DNA reads TGTGCCAGCAGTTACGGGACAGGGCTCTACAATCAGCCCCAGCATTTT. This sequence encodes CASSYGTGLYNQPQHF.

The J gene is TRBJ2-7, the V gene TRBV20-1; no definite D call. V lost 7 bases to trimming and J lost 6 bases, with 10 bases between them. CDR1 is DFQATT, CDR2 SNEGSKA, per germline (reference sequence). The CDR3 sequence is 10 residues long. Here the CDR3 reads CSVDRGEQYV. In nucleotides, the CDR3 is TGCAGTGTCGACCGCGGCGAGCAGTACGTC.

This clonotype was observed a handful of times. This sequence joins TRBV4-3 and TRBJ1-1, with D uncertain. Germline lookup yields CDR1 LGHNA and CDR2 YSLEER. V was cut by 4 bases and J by 5 bases, with 14 bases left in between. The length of the CDR3 is 14 residues. The CDR3 protein is CASSPRGFSTEAFF. Here the CDR3 DNA reads TGCGCCAGCAGCCCCCGCGGGTTTAGTACTGAAGCTTTCTTT.

This clonotype has a count of ten or more. J is TRBJ2-2 and V is TRBV5-1; maybe TRBD2 (5 bases). Trimming left V 2 bases short and J 2 bases short, with 10 bases between. This CDR3 region has 15 residues. Germline V gene sequence: CDR1 SGHRS, CDR2 YFSETQ. Here the CDR3 DNA reads TGCGCCAGCAGCTTAAGACGGGAAAACACCGGGGAGCTGTTTTTT. It specifies CASSLRRENTGELFF.

The V gene is TRBV5-1, the J gene TRBJ2-3; D is ambiguous. The V end was cut by 4 bases, the J end by 0 bases, with 12 bases between. Looked up from germline, CDR1 is SGHRS and CDR2 is YFSETQ. The CDR3 covers 15 residues. The CDR3 bases are TGCGCCAGCAGCCGGAATTACGAGAGCACAGATACGCAGTATTTT. It translates to CASSRNYESTDTQYF.

This clonotype was counted ten times or more. The chain recombines TRBV6-5 with TRBJ1-1; D is unresolved. The CDR3 runs to 14 residues. V was trimmed by 2 bases and J by 11 bases, leaving 18 bases between them. The V gene's germline CDR1 is MNHEY and CDR2 SVGAGI. In nucleotides, the CDR3 is TGTGCCAGCAGTTACCTGGGCCTGCGCGGCGGGGCTTTCTTT. It codes for CASSYLGLRGGAFF.

CDR3 amino acids: CASVQPGGGKNIQYF. The DNA of the CDR3 is TGTGCCAGCGTCCAACCCGGGGGAGGCAAAAACATTCAGTACTTC. The V call is TRBV7-2, the J call TRBJ2-4, with a possible D match to TRBD2 (6 bases). Germline V gives CDR1 SGHTA, CDR2 FQGNSA. The CDR3 length is 15 residues. The ends were cut back, 8 bases at V and 3 bases at J, with 17 bases in the middle.

CDR3 coding DNA: TGTGCCAGCAGCCCCAGGTGGGCGGAAACTCAAGAGACCCAGTACTTC. Protein sequence: CASSPRWAETQETQYF. The gene calls are TRBV7-8 and TRBJ2-5; D uncertain. The CDR3 contains 16 residues. The V end was cut by 5 bases, the J end by 2 bases, with 18 bases between. CDR1 is SGHVS, CDR2 FQNEAQ, per germline.

This clonotype has ten or more counts. J is TRBJ2-1 and V is TRBV5-1, with 10 bases identical to TRBD2. Germline values: CDR1 SGHRS, CDR2 YFSETQ. With V trimmed by 8 bases and J by 4 bases, 6 bases remained unmatched. The CDR3 extends over 14 amino acids. The CDR3: CASGAGGRYNEQFF. The CDR3 DNA follows: TGCGCCAGTGGAGCGGGGGGGCGATACAATGAGCAGTTCTTC.

The chain employs TRBV12-3 or TRBV12-4 and TRBJ1-2, with a possible D match to TRBD1 (5 bases). Trimming pared 7 bases from V and 3 bases from J, leaving 15 bases between. The CDR3 consists of 14 residues. CDR3: CASTLGFRDYGYTF. The CDR3 nucleotides are TGTGCCAGCACCCTTGGGTTCAGGGACTATGGCTACACCTTC.

This chain links TRBV5-5 with TRBJ2-2; 7 nucleotides align to TRBD2. Trimming took 2 bases from V and 3 from J; bases not matched to a gene: 4. The length of the CDR3 is 15 residues. The germline V gene has CDR1 SGHKS and CDR2 YYEKEE (reference sequence). CDR3 sequence reads: CASSFRGDHTGELFF. The CDR3 DNA reads as TGTGCCAGCAGCTTCCGGGGGGATCACACCGGGGAGCTGTTTTTT.

V usage is TRBV27 and J usage is TRBJ1-1; 10 bases agree with TRBD1. The germline CDR1 and CDR2 sequences are MNHEY and SMNVEV (reference sequence). V shed 5 bases and J 4 bases; nucleotides not matched to a gene: 7. CDR3 length: 15 residues. The CDR3 DNA sequence: TGTGCCAGCAGTCCTCGACAGGGGGCGAGCACTGAAGCTTTCTTT. It codes for CASSPRQGASTEAFF.

There are many counts of this clonotype. The V gene is TRBV6-2 or TRBV6-3, the J gene TRBJ1-6; D remains ambiguous. V was shortened by 7 bases and J by 7 bases, with 11 bases between the two germline ends. From germline, CDR1 is MNHEY and CDR2 SVGEGT. The CDR3 extends over 13 amino acids. CDR3 amino acids: CASTIEPNSPLHF. CDR3 sequence (DNA): TGTGCCAGCACCATCGAACCCAATTCACCCCTCCACTTT.

This clonotype was detected many times. The rearrangement links TRBV4-1 to TRBJ2-1; 9 positions agree with TRBD1. Germline CDR1 is MGHRA and CDR2 is YSYEKL. Trimming at V came to 9 bases and at J to 4 bases, leaving 13 bases not matched to a gene. The CDR3 runs to 16 residues. The CDR3 DNA is TGCGCCAGTAGGGACAGGGTTTATGGGGTATACAATGAGCAGTTCTTC. Translating it yields CASRDRVYGVYNEQFF.

This clonotype turned up a few times. The J gene is TRBJ1-2, the V gene TRBV12-3 or TRBV12-4; TRBD1 matches 11 bases. The V gene end was trimmed by 4 bases and the J gene end by 5 bases; junction bases not matched to a gene: 12. The CDR3 consists of 17 residues. In DNA, the CDR3 is TGTGCCAGCAGTTCCCGGACAGGGGGCCCAAACCCGTATGGCTACACCTTC. Encoded protein: CASSSRTGGPNPYGYTF.

Points on this clonotype: A clone one base away is much larger, so this may be a read error. The rearrangement links TRBV12-3 or TRBV12-4 to TRBJ1-1, with a possible D match to TRBD1 (5 bases). Trimming shortened V by 7 bases and J by 0 bases, and 12 bases separated the two germline ends. This CDR3 has 14 amino acids. As DNA, the CDR3 is TGTGCCAGCACTCATTCGGGGGTGAACACTGAAGCTTTCTTT. Protein product: CASTHSGVNTEAFF.

This clonotype has more than one count but fewer than ten. The chain is built from TRBV3-1 and TRBJ1-1; TRBD1 matches 7 bases. The CDR3 loop spans 15 amino acids. Looked up from germline, CDR1 is LGHDT and CDR2 is YNNKEL (reference sequence). Trimming cost V 3 bases and J 7 bases; bases outside gene matches: 11. DNA of the CDR3: TGTGCCAGCAGCCAGCAGGGCCGGGGACAGATTGAAGCTTTCTTT. It is translated as CASSQQGRGQIEAFF.

This clonotype was seen many times. The rearrangement links TRBV7-2 to TRBJ1-1, with D possibly TRBD1 on 5 matching bases. The ends were cut back, 5 bases at V and 1 base at J, with 11 bases in the middle. Germline V gene sequence: CDR1 SGHTA, CDR2 FQGNSA. The length of the CDR3 is 14 residues. CDR3 residues: CASSLRQTNTEAFF. The CDR3 coding sequence is TGTGCCAGCAGCCTGAGACAGACGAACACTGAAGCTTTCTTT.

This clonotype was counted at least ten times. The V call is TRBV6-6, the J call TRBJ2-3; 9 nucleotides agree with TRBD1. V shed 6 bases, J shed 1 base, and the junction held 8 bases outside the gene matches. This CDR3 has 16 residues. Germline V lookup: CDR1 MNHNY, CDR2 SVGAGI (reference sequence). Here the CDR3 DNA reads TGTGCCAGCAGCCTTGGACAGGGGATTCGCACAGATACGCAGTATTTT. As protein: CASSLGQGIRTDTQYF.